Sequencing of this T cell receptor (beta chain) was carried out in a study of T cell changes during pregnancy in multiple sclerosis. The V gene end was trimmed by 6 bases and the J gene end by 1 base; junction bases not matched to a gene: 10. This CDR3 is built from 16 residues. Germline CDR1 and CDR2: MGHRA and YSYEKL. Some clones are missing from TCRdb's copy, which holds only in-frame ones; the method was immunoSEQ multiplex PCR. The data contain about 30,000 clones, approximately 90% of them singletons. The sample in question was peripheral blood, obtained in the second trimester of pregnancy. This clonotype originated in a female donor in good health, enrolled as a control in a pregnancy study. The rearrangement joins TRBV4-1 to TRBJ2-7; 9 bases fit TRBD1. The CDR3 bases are TGCGCCAGCAGTCCTGGTGGGGGACAGGGTTCCTACGAGCAGTACTTC. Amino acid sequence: CASSPGGGQGSYEQYF.